This T cell receptor (beta chain) was sequenced during a study of vaccination and CD4 T cells after COVID-19. Described treatment: roughly 11-day PBMC culture with coronavirus spike peptide pools or control peptides (ViraFEST assay). Positive PCR tests came between March and December 2020, ahead of the US Alpha, Beta and Delta variants. Germline CDR1 reads DFQATT; CDR2 reads SNEGSKA (reference sequence). Trimming removed 0 bases from V and 4 bases from J, with 18 bases in between. This CDR3 is 16 amino acids long. Regarding this clonotype: Its antigen is unknown.

Study observations and caveats: In median terms, SARS-CoV-2-reactive clonotypes went from approximately 21 to 40, a nonsignificant rise.

Sequencing of cultured CD4+ T cell DNA used the Oncomine TCR Beta short-read assay. TCRdb fed the PCR reads into MiXCR, producing one record per CDR3 protein. The sample lists under 20,000 distinct CDR3 sequences; around 60% were seen once. Source material: CD4+ T cells from blood, cultured in vitro. This sequence was found in a human donor who had recovered from COVID-19. The chain combines TRBV20-1 with TRBJ1-1, with D perhaps TRBD1 (6 bases). The CDR3 nucleotides read TGCAGTGCTAGAGATGCGACAAGGGCCAGGGGCACTGAAGCTTTCTTT. The encoded protein is CSARDATRARGTEAFF.